The subject of this entry is one T cell receptor beta chain. The antigen is unknown. The data are from a study of beta chain features in type 1 diabetes. The J segment lost 5 bases and the V segment lost 9 bases, leaving 12 bases of the junction unmatched. The V gene's germline CDR1 is SGHDN and CDR2 FVKESK. CDR3 length: 15 residues. Study observations and caveats: Whether TCRB rearrangement is influenced by HLA type went unresolved here. In comparison with healthy donors, patients had naive, central memory and Treg TCRB repertoires that appeared more similar. Using cDNA template may skew counts toward highly expressing activated cells.

As every portion of the isolated RNA was reverse transcribed, the sequencing read expressed TCRB transcripts. This table comes from immunoSEQ multiplex PCR, and its TCRdb copy is limited to in-frame clones, with some not included. This sample has approximately 120,000 clones, with almost 40% found just once. Isolation of CD4+ naive, central memory, regulatory and stem cell-like memory cells was achieved by sorting via CD45RO/CCR7/CD25/CD127/CD95/CD27. The TCR comes from a woman between 18 and 30 years old in good health. The V and J genes are TRBV14 and TRBJ2-3; 9 nucleotides line up with TRBD2. The specimen was stem cell memory CD4+ T cells from blood. Here the CDR3 reads CASSTGTSILDTQYF. The CDR3 DNA reads TGTGCCAGTTCGACCGGGACTAGCATCTTAGATACGCAGTATTTT.